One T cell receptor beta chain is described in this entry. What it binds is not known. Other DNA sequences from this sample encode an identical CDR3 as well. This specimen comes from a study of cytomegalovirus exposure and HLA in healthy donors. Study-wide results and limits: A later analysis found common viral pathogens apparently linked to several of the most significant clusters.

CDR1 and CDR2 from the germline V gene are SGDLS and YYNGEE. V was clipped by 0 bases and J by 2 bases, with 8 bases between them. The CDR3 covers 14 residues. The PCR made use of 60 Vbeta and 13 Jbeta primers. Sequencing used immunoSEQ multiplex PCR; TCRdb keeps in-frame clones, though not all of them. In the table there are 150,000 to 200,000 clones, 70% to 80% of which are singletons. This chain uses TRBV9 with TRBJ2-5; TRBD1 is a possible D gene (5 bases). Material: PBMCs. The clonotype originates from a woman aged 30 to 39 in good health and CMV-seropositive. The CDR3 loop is CASSVGTYQETQYF. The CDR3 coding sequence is TGTGCCAGCAGCGTAGGGACATATCAAGAGACCCAGTACTTC.